This record covers a single T cell receptor beta chain. This entry is derived from a study of cytomegalovirus exposure and HLA in healthy donors. Profiled with immunoSEQ multiplex PCR; TCRdb holds only in-frame clones, not every one. The top ten hold roughly 1.2% of the sample, which has roughly 330,000 clones, around 87% seen once. Germline assignment: CDR1 SGHRS and CDR2 YFSETQ. The CDR3 is 14 amino acids. V lost 5 bases and J lost 4; bases outside the gene matches: 4. Sequencing was performed on PBMCs. The chain recombines TRBV5-1 with TRBJ2-2; the match to TRBD2 covers 8 bases. This clonotype was obtained from a woman aged 25 to 45 in good health and CMV-seropositive. The CDR3: CASSNSGITGELFF. The CDR3 DNA reads as TGCGCCAGCAGTAATAGCGGGATCACCGGGGAGCTGTTTTTT.